A selection of T cell receptor beta chains follows, all from one sample in a study of blood T cell repertoires in COVID-19. Clones were read by immunoSEQ multiplex PCR, and TCRdb kept only the in-frame ones, dropping some. This table holds under 90,000 clones, over 65% found once. The sequenced sample consisted of peripheral blood. The receptors shown here come from a man aged 50 or older with active or convalescent COVID-19. CDR3s include the opening cysteine and the closing phenylalanine or tryptophan. The D gene is left open where the match is weak. For some rows the clone size is stated as once, few or many, or as a class when expanded; others skip it.

d_gene	abundance	v_gene	len	j_gene	CDR3nt	CDR3aa
TRBD1	-	TRBV27	15	TRBJ1-6	TGTGCCAGCAGTCCTGGACAGGGCTATAATTCACCCCTCCACTTT	CASSPGQGYNSPLHF
-	-	TRBV5-6	17	TRBJ1-4	TGTGCCAGCAGCTCGGAGGGAGGGAGGAGAGTTAATGAAAAACTGTTTTTT	CASSSEGGRRVNEKLFF
TRBD1	-	TRBV3-1/TRBV3-2	15	TRBJ2-7	TGTGCCAGCAGCATACCGGGACAGGGCGCCTACGAGCAGTACTTC	CASSIPGQGAYEQYF
-	-	TRBV12-5	15	TRBJ2-3	TGTGCTAGTGGCCTACTCCGGGGGGCCGCAGATACGCAGTATTTT	CASGLLRGAADTQYF
-	-	TRBV5-4	13	TRBJ2-5	TGTGCCAGCAGCCCGGACATGGAAGAGACCCAGTACTTC	CASSPDMEETQYF
TRBD1	-	TRBV6-2/TRBV6-3	17	TRBJ2-3	TGTGCCAGCAGTTCACCTCTTCAGGGGGCGCGCGGAGATACGCAGTATTTT	CASSSPLQGARGDTQYF
-	-	TRBV4-3	16	TRBJ2-3	TGCGCCAGCAGCCAAGATTCGACACCGAGCACAGATACGCAGTATTTT	CASSQDSTPSTDTQYF
-	-	TRBV30	13	TRBJ2-3	TGTGCCTGGAGCGGTGGAGACACAGATACGCAGTATTTT	CAWSGGDTDTQYF
-	-	TRBV25-1	16	TRBJ2-7	TGTGCCAGCAGTGGGGGGGCGGCAGGGGGACTGTACGAGCAGTACTTC	CASSGGAAGGLYEQYF
TRBD2	-	TRBV2	16	TRBJ2-1	TGTGCCAGCAGTGACCCTAGCGGGGTTCACTACAATGAGCAGTTCTTC	CASSDPSGVHYNEQFF
-	few	TRBV12-5	15	TRBJ2-1	TGTGCTAGTGTTCTGGGGGGCGGGGGCCACAATGAGCAGTTCTTC	CASVLGGGGHNEQFF
-	-	TRBV11-3	17	TRBJ2-6	TGTGCCAGCAGCTCCCGTAGCGGCCCCATGGGGGCCAACGTCCTGACTTTC	CASSSRSGPMGANVLTF
-	-	TRBV5-6	15	TRBJ1-6	TGTGCCAGCAGCTGGGACACCACTTATAATTCACCCCTCCACTTT	CASSWDTTYNSPLHF
-	-	TRBV4-1	16	TRBJ2-1	TGCGCCAGCAGCCAGACCGGGACTCTCCTGCTCAATGAGCAGTTCTTC	CASSQTGTLLLNEQFF
-	-	TRBV5-1	14	TRBJ2-7	TGCGCCAGCAGCCTGCCCACTGTTACCTACGAGCAGTACTTC	CASSLPTVTYEQYF
TRBD2	-	TRBV3-1/TRBV3-2	17	TRBJ2-7	TGTGCCAGCAGCCGTTATCTTAAGCGGGGGGGAGCCGACGAGCAGTACTTC	CASSRYLKRGGADEQYF
-	-	TRBV7-3	17	TRBJ2-6	TGTGCCAGCAGCGCAAGGGGCGCTACCTCTGGGGCCAACGTCCTGACTTTC	CASSARGATSGANVLTF
-	-	TRBV6-6	14	TRBJ2-1	TGTGCCAGCAGTGGGGGGACGGTTTACAATGAGCAGTTCTTC	CASSGGTVYNEQFF
-	-	TRBV9	13	TRBJ1-1	TGTGCCAGCAGGCGGGGCCCGAACACTGAAGCTTTCTTT	CASRRGPNTEAFF
-	-	TRBV5-1	15	TRBJ1-6	TGCGCCAGCAAGAAGGCGGGATCAGATAATTCACCCCTCCACTTT	CASKKAGSDNSPLHF
-	-	TRBV19	13	TRBJ1-1	TGTGCCAGTAGTACTCAGGTGAACACTGAAGCTTTCTTT	CASSTQVNTEAFF
TRBD2	-	TRBV19	16	TRBJ2-3	TGTGCCAGTACCCCCAGGGGAGCGGGGGCCACAGATACGCAGTATTTT	CASTPRGAGATDTQYF
-	-	TRBV20-1	11	TRBJ2-7	TGCAGTGCTAGCAGGGGCTACGAGCAGTACTTC	CSASRGYEQYF
-	-	TRBV7-2	13	TRBJ2-7	TGTGCCAGCAGCCTCACAGGGTATTACGAGCAGTACTTC	CASSLTGYYEQYF
TRBD1	few	TRBV5-4	15	TRBJ2-2	TGTGCCAGCAGCTCCCTGACAGGGGTTTACGGGGAGCTGTTTTTT	CASSSLTGVYGELFF
-	few	TRBV18	13	TRBJ1-5	TGTGCCAGCTCACCACCGGAGGGGCAGCCCCAGCATTTT	CASSPPEGQPQHF
TRBD1	few	TRBV4-3	15	TRBJ1-1	TGCGCCAGCAGCCAAGAAGGGACAGGGGGGTTCGAAGCTTTCTTT	CASSQEGTGGFEAFF
-	-	TRBV7-9	14	TRBJ2-7	TGTGCCAGCAGCTTAGGGCGGGGATCGGGAGAGCAGTACTTC	CASSLGRGSGEQYF
-	-	TRBV6-5	15	TRBJ1-3	TGTGCCAGCAGTTATCGGGTACCCTCTGGAAACACCATATATTTT	CASSYRVPSGNTIYF
-	-	TRBV18	15	TRBJ2-1	TGTGCCAGCTCACCAACTAGACCCCCCTACAATGAGCAGTTCTTC	CASSPTRPPYNEQFF
TRBD2	few	TRBV5-4	16	TRBJ2-4	TGTGCCAGCAGCTTGGACTTAGCGGGGGGGGAATACATTCAGTACTTC	CASSLDLAGGEYIQYF
TRBD1	-	TRBV7-9	15	TRBJ2-3	TGTGCCAGCAGGAGGGACAGCCATGGCACAGATACGCAGTATTTT	CASRRDSHGTDTQYF